The following is a TCR beta chain sequence with its context. The sample is drawn from a study of blood T cell repertoires in COVID-19. Study as a whole: The United States, Italy and Spain provided the acute and convalescent COVID-19 samples.

Sequenced by immunoSEQ multiplex PCR; TCRdb stores in-frame clones only, minus some. The sample carries under 200,000 clones, more than 75% recorded once. This receptor was obtained from a man aged 35 to 55 with acute COVID-19. The sample consisted of PBMCs or T cells enriched from blood (not recorded which).

In DNA, the CDR3 is TGCAGTGCTAGTGGGGACAGCCCTATGAACACTGAAGCTTTCTTT. Its protein product is CSASGDSPMNTEAFF. The chain combines TRBV20-1 with TRBJ1-1; 7 positions match TRBD1. Per germline, CDR1 DFQATT and CDR2 SNEGSKA (reference sequence). CDR3 length: 15 residues. V trimming: 3 bases; J trimming: 0 bases; junction bases outside the gene matches: 7.